The 23 T cell receptor beta chains given below trace back to one sample, sequenced in a study of blood T cell repertoires in COVID-19. Method: immunoSEQ multiplex PCR; TCRdb's copy keeps in-frame clones and lacks some. The sample shows some 200,000 clones, 80% to 85% of them seen only once. The sample was PBMCs or T cells enriched from blood (not recorded which). All receptors derive from a man aged 35 to 55 who had recovered from COVID-19.

J is TRBJ1-2 and V is TRBV15; maybe TRBD1 (6 bases). CDR3 length equals 13 residues. Looked up from germline, CDR1 is LNHNV and CDR2 is YYDKDF (reference sequence). Trimming pared 9 bases from V and 2 bases from J, leaving 13 bases between. The CDR3, as DNA: TGTGCCACTCGGACAGCTATGAACTATGGCTACACCTTC. Its protein is CATRTAMNYGYTF.

V and J are TRBV18 and TRBJ1-4; possible D gene TRBD1, 6 bases. The length of the CDR3 is 14 residues. Trimming left V 3 bases short and J 5 bases short, with 10 bases between. Germline CDR1 KGHSH, CDR2 LQKENI. The CDR3 reads CASSPGQRNEKLFF. CDR3 coding DNA: TGTGCCAGCTCACCCGGACAGAGAAATGAAAAACTGTTTTTT.

The chain links TRBV11-1 to TRBJ2-5; 11 positions agree with TRBD2. The trim removed 7 bases at V and 7 bases at J, leaving 5 bases unmatched. Germline CDR1 and CDR2: SGHAT and FQDESV (reference sequence). This CDR3 has 13 amino acids. CDR3 loop: CASTRLAGPTQYF. CDR3 in DNA: TGTGCCAGCACCCGACTAGCGGGACCGACCCAGTACTTC.

The gene calls are TRBV6-5 and TRBJ2-7; the match to TRBD2 covers 10 bases. CDR1 is MNHEY and CDR2 is SVGAGI in the germline V gene. Losses at the gene ends were 0 bases for V and 4 bases for J; bases not matched to a gene: 3. The CDR3 is made up of 15 amino acids. The CDR3 DNA reads as TGTGCCAGCAGTTACTCTGGACTAGCGGTTTACGAGCAGTACTTC. Protein: CASSYSGLAVYEQYF.

This chain's CDR3 is CASSIGTSGFADEQFF. Here the CDR3 DNA reads TGTGCCAGTAGTATCGGGACTAGCGGGTTCGCGGATGAGCAGTTCTTC. This chain uses TRBV19 with TRBJ2-1; 12 bases are a match to TRBD2. This CDR3 spans 16 amino acids. In germline, CDR1 is LNHDA, CDR2 SQIVND (reference sequence). Trimming cost V 3 bases and J 8 bases; bases outside gene matches: 8.

The chain is built from TRBV6-6 and TRBJ1-6; 10 nucleotides match TRBD1. Germline CDR1 and CDR2: MNHNY and SVGAGI (reference sequence). CDR3 length: 17 residues. The J segment lost 5 bases and the V segment lost 5 bases, leaving 9 bases of the junction unmatched. CDR3 protein: CASSPWDRGGHNSPLHF. The CDR3 region has the DNA TGTGCCAGCAGTCCATGGGACAGGGGAGGCCATAATTCACCCCTCCACTTT.

This clone was detected once. The gene calls are TRBV27 and TRBJ1-6; D uncertain. V lost 4 bases and J lost 7, with 8 bases in between. Germline CDR1 MNHEY, CDR2 SMNVEV (reference sequence). The CDR3 consists of 13 residues. The CDR3 here is CASSWLENSPLHF. The CDR3 nucleotides read TGTGCCAGCAGTTGGCTTGAAAATTCACCCCTCCACTTT.

This chain connects TRBV4-1 to TRBJ1-1; 12 bases are a match to TRBD1. The J segment lost 4 bases and the V segment lost 4 bases, leaving 7 bases of the junction unmatched. Per germline, CDR1 MGHRA and CDR2 YSYEKL. The CDR3 has 16 residues. The CDR3 nucleotides read TGCGCCAGCAGCCGAGAGGGACAGGGGGCAATCACTGAAGCTTTCTTT. Translating it yields CASSREGQGAITEAFF.

The genes are TRBV9 and TRBJ2-3; possible D gene TRBD2, 5 bases. V was pared by 1 base and J by 6 bases, with 12 bases between. The germline V gene encodes CDR1 SGDLS and CDR2 YYNGEE. The CDR3 sequence is 14 residues long. DNA for the CDR3: TGTGCCAGCAGCGTAAGCGGCGCTGAGGATACGCAGTATTTT. Amino acids: CASSVSGAEDTQYF.

The chain has TRBV27 and TRBJ1-6, with a tentative D call TRBD1 (6 bases). This CDR3 comprises 14 residues. V lost 3 bases and J lost 8, with 11 bases in between. CDR1 is MNHEY and CDR2 is SMNVEV in the germline V gene (reference sequence). CDR3 DNA: TGTGCCAGCAGTTTCCGGACAGAAGATTCACCCCTCCACTTT. This translates into CASSFRTEDSPLHF.

This chain uses TRBV6-5 with TRBJ1-5; 7 nucleotides match TRBD1. V shed 0 bases, J shed 5 bases, and the junction held 4 bases outside the gene matches. CDR3 size: 15 residues. CDR1 MNHEY and CDR2 SVGAGI come from the germline V gene. In DNA, the CDR3 is TGTGCCAGCAGTTACTCATACAGGGGCCATCAGCCCCAGCATTTT. It encodes CASSYSYRGHQPQHF.

The rearrangement joins TRBV10-1 to TRBJ2-3; TRBD2 might be the D (7 bases). V lost 3 bases to trimming and J lost 4 bases, with 17 bases between them. Germline V gives CDR1 WNHNN, CDR2 SYGVQD (reference sequence). The CDR3 length is 16 residues. This chain's CDR3 is CASSEDGGARADTQYF. CDR3 DNA sequence: TGCGCCAGCAGTGAAGATGGGGGGGCCCGCGCAGATACGCAGTATTTT.

J is TRBJ2-1 and V is TRBV30, with 8 bases lining up with TRBD2. Per germline, CDR1 GTSNPN and CDR2 SVGIG (reference sequence). The length of the CDR3 is 14 residues. After removal of 0 bases from V and 8 bases from J, the junction contained 6 bases not matched to a gene. CDR3 loop: CAWSVAGERDEQFF. The DNA of the CDR3 is TGTGCCTGGAGTGTAGCGGGGGAGCGGGATGAGCAGTTCTTC.

This rearrangement joins TRBV28 to TRBJ1-3; a possible D gene is TRBD1 (5 bases). Germline CDR1 is MDHEN and CDR2 is SYDVKM. The germline V and J ends were trimmed by 8 bases and 2 bases, with 7 bases remaining between them. The CDR3 runs to 12 residues. DNA for the CDR3: TGTGCCAGCCAGGGTACTGGAAACACCATATATTTT. This encodes CASQGTGNTIYF.

The chain uses TRBV5-1 and TRBJ1-4; D perhaps matches TRBD1 (6 bases). Germline CDR1 SGHRS, CDR2 YFSETQ. This CDR3 comprises 15 residues. Trimming left V 4 bases short and J 8 bases short, with 18 bases between. CDR3 in DNA: TGCGCCAGCAGCCTGGGGTCGGCAGGGGACGAAAAACTGTTTTTT. Translation gives CASSLGSAGDEKLFF.

This chain uses TRBV5-1 with TRBJ2-5; 8 bases fit TRBD2. V gave up 0 bases and J gave up 5 bases; unmatched junction bases: 18. The CDR3 length is 19 residues. CDR1 and CDR2 from the germline V gene are SGHRS and YFSETQ. DNA for the CDR3: TGCGCCAGCAGCTTGGGAAACATTCAGGCGGGGGGTTTGGCGGAGACCCAGTACTTC. Translating it yields CASSLGNIQAGGLAETQYF.

The chain is built from TRBV5-1 and TRBJ1-2, with 8 bases that match TRBD1. The CDR3 is 14 residues long. The V gene end was trimmed by 4 bases and the J gene end by 3 bases; junction bases not matched to a gene: 5. Germline V gives CDR1 SGHRS, CDR2 YFSETQ. The CDR3 DNA is TGCGCCAGCAGCCAGGACAGGGCGGACTATGGCTACACCTTC. Translated, it gives CASSQDRADYGYTF.

J is TRBJ2-7 and V is TRBV27, with TRBD2 matching 9 bases. The length of the CDR3 is 16 residues. V trimming: 5 bases; J trimming: 2 bases; junction bases outside the gene matches: 10. Germline V gene data show CDR1 as MNHEY and CDR2 as SMNVEV (reference sequence). The CDR3 sequence is CASSPLSGGRPYEQYF. DNA for the CDR3: TGTGCCAGCAGTCCTCTTAGCGGGGGACGACCCTACGAGCAGTACTTC.

The J gene is TRBJ1-5, the V gene TRBV9; 7 bases agree with TRBD1. The CDR3 covers 16 residues. The V gene's germline CDR1 is SGDLS and CDR2 YYNGEE. Trimming cost V 0 bases and J 0 bases; bases outside gene matches: 3. The CDR3 coding sequence is TGTGCCAGCAGCGTAGGGACAGGTTATAGCAATCAGCCCCAGCATTTT. The encoded protein is CASSVGTGYSNQPQHF.

The rearrangement joins TRBV29-1 to TRBJ2-7; no clear D. Trimming left V 2 bases short and J 1 base short, with 9 bases between. CDR3 size: 13 residues. In germline, CDR1 is SQVTM, CDR2 ANQGSEA. The CDR3 region has the DNA TGCAGCGTTGAACTGGCAGCGTCCTACGAGCAGTACTTC. Protein sequence: CSVELAASYEQYF.

The rearrangement joins TRBV4-2 to TRBJ2-7; 10 bases are a match to TRBD1. Germline lookup yields CDR1 LGHNA and CDR2 YNFKEQ. The CDR3 runs to 15 residues. V shed 2 bases and J 7 bases; nucleotides not matched to a gene: 8. CDR3 region: CASSQFGTGVWEQYF. The CDR3 DNA reads TGTGCCAGCAGCCAATTTGGGACAGGGGTGTGGGAGCAGTACTTC.

J is TRBJ2-1 and V is TRBV10-2, with 10 bases lining up with TRBD2. The J segment lost 2 bases and the V segment lost 2 bases, leaving 3 bases of the junction unmatched. Germline V lookup: CDR1 WSHSY, CDR2 SAAADI. This CDR3 has 16 residues. The CDR3 here is CASSESGGVTYNEQFF. The CDR3 region has the DNA TGCGCCAGCAGTGAGAGCGGGGGGGTCACCTACAATGAGCAGTTCTTC.

The chain recombines TRBV5-4 with TRBJ2-7; D is unresolved. V lost 0 bases and J 4 bases, leaving 5 bases between the germline ends. This CDR3 is 12 amino acids long. Germline V gives CDR1 SGHNT, CDR2 YYREEE (reference sequence). CDR3 sequence (DNA): TGTGCCAGCAGCTTGGGTCGGTACGAGCAGTACTTC. Protein: CASSLGRYEQYF.